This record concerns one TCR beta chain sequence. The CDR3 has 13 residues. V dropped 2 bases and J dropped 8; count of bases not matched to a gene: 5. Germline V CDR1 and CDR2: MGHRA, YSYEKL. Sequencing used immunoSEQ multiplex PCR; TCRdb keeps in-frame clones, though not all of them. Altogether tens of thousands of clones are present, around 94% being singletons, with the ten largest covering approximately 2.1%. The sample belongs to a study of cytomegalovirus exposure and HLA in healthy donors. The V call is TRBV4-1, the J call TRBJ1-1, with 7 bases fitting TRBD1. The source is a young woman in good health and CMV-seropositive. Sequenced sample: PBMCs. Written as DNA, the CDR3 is TGCGCCAGCAGCCAATTGGGGGACAGAGAAGCTTTCTTT. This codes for CASSQLGDREAFF.